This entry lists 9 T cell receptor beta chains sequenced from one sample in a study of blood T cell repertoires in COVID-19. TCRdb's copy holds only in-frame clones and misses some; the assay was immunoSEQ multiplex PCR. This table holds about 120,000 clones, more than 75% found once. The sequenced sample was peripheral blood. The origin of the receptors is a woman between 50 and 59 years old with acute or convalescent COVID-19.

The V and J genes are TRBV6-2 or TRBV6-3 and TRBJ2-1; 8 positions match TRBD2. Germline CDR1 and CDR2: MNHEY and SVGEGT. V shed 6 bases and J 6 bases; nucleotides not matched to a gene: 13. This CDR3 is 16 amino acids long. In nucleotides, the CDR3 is TGTGCCAGCAGCCCAGGACTAGCCCTGGGGAGCAATGAGCAGTTCTTC. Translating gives CASSPGLALGSNEQFF.

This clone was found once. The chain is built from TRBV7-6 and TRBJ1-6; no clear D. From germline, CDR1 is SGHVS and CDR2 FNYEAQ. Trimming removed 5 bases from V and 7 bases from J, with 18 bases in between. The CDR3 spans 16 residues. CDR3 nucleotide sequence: TGTGCCAGCAGCCCCCTCACGGGTATAAGAAATTCACCCCTCCACTTT. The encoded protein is CASSPLTGIRNSPLHF.

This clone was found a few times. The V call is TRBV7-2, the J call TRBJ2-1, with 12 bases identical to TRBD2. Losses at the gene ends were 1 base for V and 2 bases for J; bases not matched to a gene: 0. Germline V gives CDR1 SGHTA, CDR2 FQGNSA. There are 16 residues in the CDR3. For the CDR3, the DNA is TGTGCCAGCAGCTTAGGGACTAGCGGGACCTACAATGAGCAGTTCTTC. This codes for CASSLGTSGTYNEQFF.

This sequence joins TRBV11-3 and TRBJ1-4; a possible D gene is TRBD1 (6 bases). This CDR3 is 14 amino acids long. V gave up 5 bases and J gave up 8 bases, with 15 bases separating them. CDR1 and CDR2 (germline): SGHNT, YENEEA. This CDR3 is CASSGDTGNEKLFF. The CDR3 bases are TGTGCCAGCAGCGGGGACACGGGGAACGAAAAACTGTTTTTT.

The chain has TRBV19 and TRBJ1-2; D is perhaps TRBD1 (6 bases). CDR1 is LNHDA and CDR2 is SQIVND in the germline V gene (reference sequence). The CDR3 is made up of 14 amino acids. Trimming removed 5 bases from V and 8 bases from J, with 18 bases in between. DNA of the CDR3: TGTGCCAGTAGTCAAGTCCTCGGGGGGCTAGGCTACACCTTC. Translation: CASSQVLGGLGYTF.

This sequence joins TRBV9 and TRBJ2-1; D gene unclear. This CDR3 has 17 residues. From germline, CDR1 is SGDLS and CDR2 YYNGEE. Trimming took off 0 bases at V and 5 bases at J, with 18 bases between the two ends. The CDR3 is CASSVAPYLQRNNEQFF. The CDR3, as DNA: TGTGCCAGCAGCGTAGCTCCATATTTACAGAGAAACAATGAGCAGTTCTTC.

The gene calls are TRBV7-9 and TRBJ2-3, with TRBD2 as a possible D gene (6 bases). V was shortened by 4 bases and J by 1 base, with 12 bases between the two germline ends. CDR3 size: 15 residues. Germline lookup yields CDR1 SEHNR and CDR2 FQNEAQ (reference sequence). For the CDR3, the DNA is TGTGCCAGCAGCTATTCATCGGGGGGCACAGATACGCAGTATTTT. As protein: CASSYSSGGTDTQYF.

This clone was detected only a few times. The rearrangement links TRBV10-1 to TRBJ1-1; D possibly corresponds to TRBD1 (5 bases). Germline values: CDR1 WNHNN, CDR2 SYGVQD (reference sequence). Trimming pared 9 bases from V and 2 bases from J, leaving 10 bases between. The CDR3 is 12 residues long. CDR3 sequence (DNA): TGCGCCAGGGTCAGGGAAAACACTGAAGCTTTCTTT. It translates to CARVRENTEAFF.

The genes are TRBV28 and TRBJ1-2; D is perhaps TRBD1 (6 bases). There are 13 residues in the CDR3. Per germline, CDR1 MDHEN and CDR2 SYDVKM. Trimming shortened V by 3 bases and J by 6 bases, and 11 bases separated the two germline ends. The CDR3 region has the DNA TGTGCCAGCAGTTTCAGGGGTTACGATGGCTACACCTTC. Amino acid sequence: CASSFRGYDGYTF.